This T cell receptor (beta chain) is from a study of blood T cells in healthy people across ages (dated by TCRdb to about 2015). About the study as a whole: In model experiments, template switching captured roughly one uniquely barcoded TCR beta cDNA molecule for every two T cells. Using deep sequencing normalized with unique cDNA molecular identifiers, the study measured how TCR beta repertoire diversity changes with age. Donors were grouped into four age groups: young (average roughly 17 years), middle-aged (39), aged (over 55) and long-lived (approximately 81). Donors of different ages were randomly distributed across sequencing lanes to avoid experimental bias. For two donors (one aged 18 to 29 and one aged 80 or older), the study analyzed two additional independent replicas of 1 million unique cDNA reads from the same blood draw. Study-wide conclusions, independent of this receptor: Observed TCR beta diversity correlated strongly with the percentage of naive T cells measured by flow cytometry. Estimates of total diversity based on one million sequenced T cells were considered lower bounds and underestimates. The long-lived group showed more naive CD4+ T cells, fewer expanded clones and increased TCR diversity than the aged group, suggesting age selection. Bulk unsorted PBMC profiling prevented conclusive comparison of naive and antigen-experienced compartments. Because donor CMV infection status was unknown, age-related changes in expanded clonotypes were potentially confounded. Observed TCR beta diversity per million T cells fell roughly linearly with age, and a significant reduction was already apparent by age roughly 41.

Trimming costs V 4 bases and J 8 bases, and their ends lie 14 bases apart. The germline V gene encodes CDR1 ENHRY and CDR2 SYGVKD. Measured from the cysteine to the phenylalanine, the CDR3 is 13 residues long. Kept here is only the CDR3 DNA, which spans 39 bases and is read in frame from base 1. In the case of this clonotype: It has no known antigen specificity. No quality values exist for individual bases; no much larger clone is one base distant.

Donors were about 36 systemically healthy Caucasian individuals from Russia aged 6 to 90 years. Around 10 milliliters of peripheral blood were collected from each donor into EDTA-treated Vacutainer tubes. Ficoll-Paque density-gradient centrifugation was used to isolate PBMCs, with at least 7 million obtained per sample. Trizol reagent was used to extract total RNA from PBMCs, with at least 5.5 micrograms per sample. The percentages of naive CD45RAhigh/CD27high T cells were determined by flow cytometry on a PBMC aliquot from every donor. Library preparation was by 5' RACE. The sequencer was an Illumina HiSeq 2500. A second PCR of roughly 7 to 12 cycles was performed with a sample-barcoded 5' primer and a J-beta primer mix. A template-switch 5' adaptor carrying 12 random nucleotides introduced a unique molecular identifier onto each TCR beta cDNA molecule. At least 2.5 million CDR3-containing paired-end reads were obtained from each sample. All of the RNA was converted into first-strand cDNA using the Mint cDNA synthesis kit, with a TRBC-specific oligonucleotide serving as the primer. All cDNA was treated with uracil-DNA glycosylase and then went through a first 18-cycle PCR with the universal primers M1SS and BC2_uni_R. Processing in the source paper ran as follows. Each sample was normalized by randomly selecting 1 million high-quality reads, each carrying a distinct molecular identifier. Reads sharing molecular identifiers were discarded rather than binned into consensus sequences. CDR3 identification, clonotype clustering and error correction used MiTCR with a Q25 quality threshold and the strictest error-elimination algorithm. A nonparametric unseen species model using Euler transformation provided a lower-bound estimate of total TCR beta diversity. Clones were called with MiXCR by TCRdb after fastp trimmed the public reads at Q25, and only in-frame beta chains were retained. Every CDR3 protein is listed once, alongside the most common genes and DNA of its rows. These V and J calls derive from TCRdb rather than the authors' analysis. Here the sample has 1.5 million to 2 million distinct CDR3 sequences; 49% occur a single time. 2.1% of the sample is held by the ten biggest clonotypes.

Source material: blood. This receptor was identified in a woman between 35 and 50 years old in good health. The sequence joins TRBV10-3 to TRBJ1-2; tentative D gene TRBD1, with 6 bases matching. CDR3 sequence: CAISGWQGSGYTF. The DNA reads TGTGCCATCAGTGGGTGGCAGGGGTCGGGCTACACCTTC.